The 12 T cell receptor beta chains reported below all come from one sample, sequenced in a study of graft-versus-host responses after intestinal transplantation. Clones were read by immunoSEQ multiplex PCR, and TCRdb kept only the in-frame ones, dropping some. This sample has 8,500 to 10,000 clones, with about 90% found just once. Sequenced material: PBMCs, taken roughly 42 days after intestinal transplant. The receptors derive from a human patient who received an intestinal transplant, so some T cells may come from the graft donor.

CDR3 coding DNA: TGCGCCAGCAGCCAAGAACTGGCCACCGGGGAGCTGTTTTTT. Its protein product is CASSQELATGELFF. The chain has TRBV4-1 and TRBJ2-2, with D hard to call. CDR1 is MGHRA and CDR2 is YSYEKL in the germline V gene. This CDR3 contains 14 residues. Trimming took off 0 bases at V and 4 bases at J, with 6 bases between the two ends.

This rearrangement joins TRBV6-5 to TRBJ1-2, with 7 bases aligning to TRBD1. Germline V gene sequence: CDR1 MNHEY, CDR2 SVGAGI. The CDR3 is 16 residues long. Trimming cost V 1 base and J 2 bases; bases outside gene matches: 7. For the CDR3, the DNA is TGTGCCAGCAGTTACTTAAGCCGGGACAGCAACTATGGCTACACCTTC. It codes for CASSYLSRDSNYGYTF.

J is TRBJ2-1 and V is TRBV9; D remains unclear. This CDR3 region has 13 residues. The germline CDR1 and CDR2 sequences are SGDLS and YYNGEE. Trimming shortened V by 0 bases and J by 6 bases, and 7 bases separated the two germline ends. In DNA, the CDR3 is TGTGCCAGCAGCGTAGGATCGGCCAATGAGCAGTTCTTC. This sequence encodes CASSVGSANEQFF.

The gene calls are TRBV28 and TRBJ2-7; 9 bases are shared with TRBD1. V was pared by 6 bases and J by 4 bases, with 7 bases of the junction left unmatched. The CDR3 is 14 residues long. Germline CDR1 is MDHEN and CDR2 is SYDVKM. CDR3 amino acids: CASRPGQGWYEQYF. The CDR3 region has the DNA TGTGCCAGCAGACCGGGACAGGGCTGGTACGAGCAGTACTTC. The variable domain in full, completed from reference TRBV28 and TRBJ2-7, reads DVKVTQSSRYLVKRTGEKVFLECVQDMDHENMFWYRQDPGLGLRLIYFSYDVKMKEKGDIPEGYSVSREKKERFSLILESASTNQTSMYLCASRPGQGWYEQYFGPGTRLTVT.

This rearrangement joins TRBV5-4 to TRBJ2-5; a weak D match, TRBD2 (5 bases). The CDR3 loop spans 15 amino acids. V was trimmed by 2 bases and J by 5 bases, leaving 16 bases between them. Germline CDR1 and CDR2: SGHNT and YYREEE (reference sequence). Here the CDR3 DNA reads TGTGCCAGCAGCTTCGGTCTGAGCGGTCAGGAGACCCAGTACTTC. Its protein product is CASSFGLSGQETQYF.

This sequence joins TRBV6-6 and TRBJ2-7, with TRBD2 matching over 13 bases. CDR1 is MNHNY and CDR2 is SVGAGI in the germline V gene (reference sequence). The CDR3 consists of 16 residues. Trimming removed 4 bases from V and 7 bases from J; junction bases left unmatched: 10. CDR3 DNA: TGTGCCAGCAGTTCACTCGGACTAGCGGGAGTGGGGGAGCAGTACTTC. Protein: CASSSLGLAGVGEQYF.

The J gene is TRBJ1-5, the V gene TRBV6-4, with 8 bases lining up with TRBD1. The V gene end was trimmed by 5 bases and the J gene end by 0 bases; junction bases not matched to a gene: 3. This CDR3 contains 15 residues. The germline V gene encodes CDR1 MRHNA and CDR2 SNTAGT. The CDR3 nucleotides read TGTGCCAGCAGTCCCGACAGGGGTAGCAATCAGCCCCAGCATTTT. As protein: CASSPDRGSNQPQHF.

The chain is built from TRBV19 and TRBJ1-3; 12 positions match TRBD1. The germline V gene encodes CDR1 LNHDA and CDR2 SQIVND (reference sequence). The CDR3 runs to 18 residues. Trimming at V came to 0 bases and at J to 5 bases, leaving 8 bases not matched to a gene. In DNA form, the CDR3 reads TGTGCCAGTAGTATAGAGGGGCTGGGACAGGGGGCAAGAAACACCATATATTTT. Translated, it gives CASSIEGLGQGARNTIYF.

The CDR3 is CASSELADYGYTF. The CDR3 DNA is TGTGCCAGCAGTGAATTGGCAGACTATGGCTACACCTTC. This rearrangement joins TRBV25-1 to TRBJ1-2; D gene unclear. This CDR3 contains 13 residues. CDR1 and CDR2 from the germline V gene are MGHDK and SYGVNS. Deletions cut 1 base from V and 3 bases from J, with 6 bases between.

The chain recombines TRBV4-1 with TRBJ2-7; possibly TRBD2 for D (5 bases). V was cut by 4 bases and J by 10 bases, with 20 bases left in between. The CDR3 is 14 residues long. The germline gives CDR1 MGHRA, CDR2 YSYEKL. CDR3 bases: TGCGCCAGCAGCCCCGGTCGGGATCAGGACTTACAGTACTTC. Translated: CASSPGRDQDLQYF.

This chain uses TRBV27 with TRBJ1-4; D remains unclear. Germline V gene sequence: CDR1 MNHEY, CDR2 SMNVEV (reference sequence). V was pared by 4 bases and J by 1 base, with 7 bases between. The CDR3 sequence is 14 residues long. CDR3 bases: TGTGCCAGCAGTTCCAGGCAAACTAATGAAAAACTGTTTTTT. Amino acids: CASSSRQTNEKLFF.

CDR3 nucleotides: TGTGCCAGCAGGGGGGGCGGGAGGACCTACAATGAGCAGTTCTTC. It is translated as CASRGGGRTYNEQFF. The chain joins TRBV28 to TRBJ2-1; 8 nucleotides align to TRBD2. J was trimmed by 2 bases and V by 6 bases; bases with no gene match: 6. The V gene's germline CDR1 is MDHEN and CDR2 SYDVKM. This CDR3 has 15 residues.